This T cell receptor (beta chain) is from a study of neurological immune-mediated disorders. Whole-study findings and limits: Multiple sclerosis, the disease with the least TCR clonal expansion, fell below healthy controls, whereas HTLV-1-associated myelopathy showed the most.

Indicated time point: technical triplicate 3. This clonotype was detected ten times or more. As yet, its antigen is unknown. After removal of 0 bases from V and 4 bases from J, the junction contained 7 bases not matched to a gene. The CDR3 length is 16 residues. CDR1 SGHRS and CDR2 YFSETQ come from the germline V gene. TCRdb re-called the 5' RACE reads through MiXCR, storing one row per CDR3 protein. The sample has under 45,000 distinct CDR3 sequences; about a fifth are singletons. The sequence was obtained from a man in his sixties with HTLV-1-associated myelopathy (HAM/TSP). The chain carries TRBV5-1 and TRBJ2-3, with 8 bases that match TRBD2. Sequenced: PBMCs. CDR3 DNA: TGCGCCAGCAGCTTGGAAGGTAGCGGGACTTCAGATACGCAGTATTTT. Encoded protein: CASSLEGSGTSDTQYF.